The 23 T cell receptor beta chains reported below all come from one sample, sequenced in a study of blood T cell repertoires in COVID-19 (dated by TCRdb to between 2020 and 2021). Receptors were amplified or captured by the immunoSEQ multiplex PCR assay. TCRdb provides this immuneACCESS table in a form limited to in-frame rearrangements. Some clones are lacking; in checked studies, under half of them reflect an unresolved V gene, and why the rest are absent is not known. The sample table holds fewer than 200,000 clones, of which about three quarters were seen once. The ten most abundant clones make up around 2.7% of the sample. The sample comprised peripheral blood. The receptors were gathered from an older man with acute or convalescent COVID-19.

As concerns this clone: This specimen includes other DNA sequences encoding the same CDR3. V is TRBV12-3 or TRBV12-4 and J is TRBJ1-5; D remains unclear. This CDR3 has 13 residues. Trimming cost V 2 bases and J 2 bases, with 4 bases left between them. The CDR3 loop is CASSLTGNQPQHF. In DNA form, the CDR3 reads TGTGCCAGCAGTTTAACAGGCAATCAGCCCCAGCATTTT.

The chain joins TRBV5-1 to TRBJ2-7; possible D gene TRBD2, 5 bases. In germline, CDR1 is SGHRS, CDR2 YFSETQ. The V end lost 4 bases, the J end lost 1 base, and 12 bases lay between the germline ends. The CDR3 sequence is 14 residues long. Here the CDR3 reads CASSTASRSYEQYF. In nucleotides, the CDR3 is TGCGCCAGCAGCACTGCTAGCAGATCCTACGAGCAGTACTTC.

The chain combines TRBV19 with TRBJ1-5, with 7 positions matching TRBD1. This CDR3 has 15 residues. Germline V lookup: CDR1 LNHDA, CDR2 SQIVND (reference sequence). J lost 2 bases, V lost 5 bases, and 6 bases had no gene match. In nucleotides, the CDR3 is TGTGCCAGTAGTGCAACAGGGGTTGGCAATCAGCCCCAGCATTTT. Its translation is CASSATGVGNQPQHF.

The V and J genes are TRBV6-5 and TRBJ1-1; a possible D gene is TRBD1 (5 bases). V lost 1 base and J 2 bases, leaving 11 bases between the germline ends. The CDR3 length is 15 residues. Looked up from germline, CDR1 is MNHEY and CDR2 is SVGAGI. CDR3 sequence (DNA): TGTGCCAGCAGTTACTATAACCAGGGCAACACTGAAGCTTTCTTT. This translates into CASSYYNQGNTEAFF.

The chain combines TRBV12-5 with TRBJ2-2, with TRBD1 matching over 10 bases. This CDR3 region has 24 residues. J gave up 2 bases and V 0 bases, and 24 bases lay outside the gene matches. CDR1 is LGHNT, CDR2 FRNRAP, per germline. CDR3 region: CASGLVLGLTGGAWTSINTGELFF. The DNA of the CDR3 is TGTGCTAGTGGTTTGGTATTGGGGCTGACAGGGGGCGCGTGGACTAGCATTAACACCGGGGAGCTGTTTTTT.

This clone was seen a few times. The CDR3, as DNA: TGTGCCAGCAGCCAAGGGCTAGTGGATAGTGAGCAGTTCTTC. Protein sequence: CASSQGLVDSEQFF. This chain links TRBV14 with TRBJ2-1; no clear D. Per germline, CDR1 SGHDN and CDR2 FVKESK. V shed 1 base and J shed 9 bases, with 13 bases lying between them. This CDR3 has 14 amino acids.

V gene TRBV24-1 combines with J gene TRBJ2-4; D is undetermined. Trimming pared 4 bases from V and 8 bases from J, leaving 11 bases between. This CDR3 spans 13 amino acids. Germline lookup yields CDR1 KGHDR and CDR2 SFDVKD. This CDR3 is CATSDQVADIQYF. The CDR3 DNA sequence: TGTGCCACCAGTGACCAGGTTGCAGACATTCAGTACTTC.

The genes are TRBV19 and TRBJ1-2; D unclear. The germline gives CDR1 LNHDA, CDR2 SQIVND (reference sequence). V was trimmed by 7 bases and J by 4 bases, leaving 19 bases between them. The CDR3 covers 15 residues. The CDR3 DNA sequence: TGTGCCAGTATATATGGCGATGGGCAGACCTATGGCTACACCTTC. It is translated as CASIYGDGQTYGYTF.

This clone was recorded a few times. The chain couples TRBV28 to TRBJ2-2, with a weak D call TRBD1 (5 bases). This CDR3 spans 15 amino acids. V was clipped by 8 bases and J by 4 bases, with 17 bases between them. From germline, CDR1 is MDHEN and CDR2 SYDVKM. CDR3 DNA: TGTGCCAGCCTAGGGGAATTAGCACGCACCGGGGAGCTGTTTTTT. It encodes CASLGELARTGELFF.

This clone was counted a few times. The J gene is TRBJ2-3, the V gene TRBV5-4, with 9 nucleotides matching TRBD2. Looked up from germline, CDR1 is SGHNT and CDR2 is YYREEE (reference sequence). The CDR3 consists of 15 residues. J gave up 2 bases and V 3 bases, and 4 bases lay outside the gene matches. DNA for the CDR3: TGTGCCAGCAGCTCCCTAGCGGGATCCACAGATACGCAGTATTTT. Translation: CASSSLAGSTDTQYF. Full variable domain (rest looked up from reference TRBV5-4 and TRBJ2-3): ETGVTQSPTHLIKTRGQQVTLRCSSQSGHNTVSWYQQALGQGPQFIFQYYREEENGRGNFPPRFSGLQFPNYSSELNVNALELDDSALYLCASSSLAGSTDTQYFGPGTRLTVL.

The rearrangement joins TRBV4-2 to TRBJ2-7, with 8 bases matching TRBD1. CDR1 LGHNA and CDR2 YNFKEQ come from the germline V gene. V shed 6 bases, J shed 0 bases, and the junction held 7 bases outside the gene matches. This CDR3 is built from 15 residues. The CDR3 region is CASSPRTGSSYEQYF. CDR3 nucleotide sequence: TGTGCCAGCAGTCCCAGGACAGGGAGCTCCTACGAGCAGTACTTC.

Many counts were recorded for this clone. Other DNA variants within this sample encode the same CDR3. The V and J genes are TRBV5-5 and TRBJ1-2; 7 bases are shared with TRBD1. Germline assignment: CDR1 SGHKS and CDR2 YYEKEE (reference sequence). J was trimmed by 5 bases and V by 0 bases; bases with no gene match: 7. The CDR3 spans 15 residues. In DNA, the CDR3 is TGTGCCAGCAGCTTGGGTCAGGGGGGTGGTTATGGCTACACCTTC. Residues: CASSLGQGGGYGYTF.

The V gene is TRBV5-5, the J gene TRBJ1-2, with D unclear. Germline V gene sequence: CDR1 SGHKS, CDR2 YYEKEE (reference sequence). Trimming shortened V by 0 bases and J by 11 bases, and 14 bases separated the two germline ends. The CDR3 contains 13 residues. This CDR3 reads CASSLATGGSYTF. In nucleotides, the CDR3 is TGTGCCAGCAGCTTGGCCACCGGTGGTTCTTACACCTTC. Variable domain in full (rest from reference TRBV5-5 and TRBJ1-2): DAGVTQSPTHLIKTRGQQVTLRCSPISGHKSVSWYQQVLGQGPQFIFQYYEKEERGRGNFPDRFSARQFPNYSSELNVNALLLGDSALYLCASSLATGGSYTFGSGTRLTVV.

The CDR3, as DNA: TGTGCCAGCAGCTTAGGCGGACAACCGGGGGATGAGCAGTTCTTC. Translating it yields CASSLGGQPGDEQFF. The rearrangement links TRBV7-9 to TRBJ2-1; D might be TRBD2 (6 bases). The CDR3 length is 15 residues. Deletions cut 1 base from V and 8 bases from J, with 15 bases between. Germline lookup yields CDR1 SEHNR and CDR2 FQNEAQ (reference sequence). Full variable domain (rest looked up from reference TRBV7-9 and TRBJ2-1): DTGVSQNPRHKITKRGQNVTFRCDPISEHNRLYWYRQTLGQGPEFLTYFQNEAQLEKSRLLSDRFSAERPKGSFSTLEIQRTEQGDSAMYLCASSLGGQPGDEQFFGPGTRLTVL.

The chain carries TRBV28 and TRBJ1-5; TRBD1 is a possible D gene (5 bases). Germline CDR1 and CDR2: MDHEN and SYDVKM. V gave up 5 bases and J gave up 4 bases, with 12 bases separating them. The CDR3 is made up of 14 amino acids. CDR3 sequence: CASSIVRVNQPQHF. The CDR3 coding sequence is TGTGCCAGCAGTATCGTCAGGGTAAATCAGCCCCAGCATTTT.

In nucleotides, the CDR3 is TGCGCCAGCAGCCGCGGACAGCCGAACACCGGGGAGCTGTTTTTT. Amino acids: CASSRGQPNTGELFF. The V and J genes are TRBV5-1 and TRBJ2-2; TRBD1 is a possible D gene (6 bases). Per the germline V gene, CDR1 is SGHRS and CDR2 is YFSETQ. The CDR3 totals 15 residues. V gave up 4 bases and J gave up 0 bases, with 10 bases separating them.

The chain couples TRBV2 to TRBJ1-1, with a possible D match to TRBD1 (5 bases). Germline-derived CDR1 and CDR2 are SNHLY and FYNNEI. Trimming cost V 4 bases and J 5 bases, with 8 bases left between them. The CDR3 length is 12 residues. CDR3 protein: CASSVGGTEAFF. Written as DNA, the CDR3 is TGTGCCAGCAGTGTTGGGGGGACTGAAGCTTTCTTT.

J is TRBJ1-1 and V is TRBV12-3 or TRBV12-4; D call uncertain. Between the trimmed V and J ends, which lost 2 bases and 8 bases, there was a span of 12 bases. The CDR3 has 13 amino acids. The chain's CDR3 is CASSLLPSPEAFF. The CDR3 DNA reads as TGTGCCAGCAGTTTACTTCCGAGCCCGGAAGCTTTCTTT.

The genes are TRBV6-6 and TRBJ1-1; 7 nucleotides agree with TRBD1. The CDR3 extends over 15 amino acids. V dropped 6 bases and J dropped 2; count of bases not matched to a gene: 9. Germline V gene sequence: CDR1 MNHNY, CDR2 SVGAGI (reference sequence). The CDR3 nucleotides are TGTGCCAGCAGGGACAGGCCTGAAGGAAACACTGAAGCTTTCTTT. Amino acid sequence: CASRDRPEGNTEAFF.

The chain employs TRBV4-3 and TRBJ1-1; D gene unclear. In germline, CDR1 is LGHNA, CDR2 YSLEER. V was cut by 3 bases and J by 0 bases, with 8 bases left in between. The CDR3 is 14 amino acids. The CDR3 sequence: CASSQITLNTEAFF. The CDR3 coding sequence is TGCGCCAGCAGCCAGATCACATTGAACACTGAAGCTTTCTTT.

V is TRBV5-1 and J is TRBJ2-6, with D tentatively TRBD1 (5 bases). This CDR3 is built from 16 residues. CDR1 SGHRS and CDR2 YFSETQ come from the germline V gene. V gave up 4 bases and J gave up 2 bases, with 13 bases separating them. As DNA, the CDR3 is TGCGCCAGCAGCGGTACAGGATCCCCTGGGGCCAACGTCCTGACTTTC. It translates to CASSGTGSPGANVLTF.

The gene calls are TRBV19 and TRBJ1-5, with 8 bases that match TRBD1. V shed 7 bases, J shed 4 bases, and the junction held 6 bases outside the gene matches. Germline lookup yields CDR1 LNHDA and CDR2 SQIVND (reference sequence). The CDR3 is 14 amino acids. The CDR3 reads CASTGQGGNQPQHF. The CDR3, as DNA: TGTGCCAGTACCGGACAGGGTGGGAATCAGCCCCAGCATTTT.

This chain uses TRBV7-9 with TRBJ2-3; D perhaps matches TRBD2 (7 bases). The V gene lost 0 bases and the J gene lost 6 bases, with 13 bases spanning the gap. The V gene's germline CDR1 is SEHNR and CDR2 FQNEAQ (reference sequence). This CDR3 is built from 15 residues. The CDR3 region is CASSLARGPGDTQYF. The CDR3 DNA reads as TGTGCCAGCAGCTTAGCGCGGGGGCCGGGTGATACGCAGTATTTT. Using reference TRBV7-9 and TRBJ2-3 for the parts outside the CDR3, the full variable domain is DTGVSQNPRHKITKRGQNVTFRCDPISEHNRLYWYRQTLGQGPEFLTYFQNEAQLEKSRLLSDRFSAERPKGSFSTLEIQRTEQGDSAMYLCASSLARGPGDTQYFGPGTRLTVL.